This TCR beta chain originates from a study of STAT3 mutations in large granular lymphocyte leukemia. The overall study: Immunosuppressive therapy was given to more than half of T-LGLL patients.

Trimming removed 2 bases from V and 4 bases from J, with 14 bases in between. CDR3 length: 15 amino acids. Germline V CDR1 and CDR2: MNHEY, SVGAGI. Study-wide points: At least one immunodominant TCR beta clonotype appeared in every T-cell large granular lymphocyte leukemia patient.

This table comes from immunoSEQ multiplex PCR, and its TCRdb copy is limited to in-frame clones, with some not included. Seen here are roughly 6,500 clones, roughly 57% observed once, and the top ten hold 76%. This clone was seen just once. Its antigen is undetermined. This receptor was taken from a boy aged 5-17 years with T-cell large granular lymphocyte leukemia. Some clones in this sample may be carry-over from other donors' samples. Specimen: peripheral blood mononuclear cells. The chain uses TRBV6-5 and TRBJ1-2, with D tentatively TRBD1 (6 bases). The CDR3 region has the DNA TGTGCCAGCAGTTACGGTACGGACAGAGGCTATGGCTACACCTTC. Protein product: CASSYGTDRGYGYTF.